This entry lists 25 T cell receptor beta chains sequenced from one sample in a study of blood T cells in healthy people across ages. Alongside a J-beta primer mix, a sample-barcoded 5' primer served in a second PCR lasting roughly 6 to 12 cycles. TCRdb re-derived calls from the 5' RACE reads in MiXCR, one entry per CDR3 protein. This table has approximately 690,000 distinct CDR3 sequences, around 54% appearing once. Input material: blood. These receptors were obtained from a man aged 55 to 70 in good health.

The V and J genes are TRBV4-2 and TRBJ1-6, with D unclear. V dropped 0 bases and J dropped 8 bases, with 17 bases sitting between them. This CDR3 has 17 amino acids. Germline lookup yields CDR1 LGHNA and CDR2 YNFKEQ. Here the CDR3 reads CASSQEVQRPRDSPLHF. In nucleotides, the CDR3 is TGTGCCAGCAGCCAAGAAGTTCAGCGCCCTAGGGATTCACCCCTCCACTTT.

This clonotype showed up just once. The chain is built from TRBV11-2 and TRBJ2-2; 8 bases align to TRBD2. With 8 bases clipped from V and 4 bases from J, the junction kept 6 bases outside the gene matches. The CDR3 is made up of 14 amino acids. CDR1 and CDR2 from the germline V gene are SGHAT and FQNNGV. The CDR3 DNA reads TGTGCCAGCGCCCGCAGCGGGGGCACCGGGGAGCTGTTTTTT. As protein: CASARSGGTGELFF.

The rearrangement joins TRBV5-1 to TRBJ2-5; the D call may be TRBD1 or TRBD2 (5 bases each). CDR1 and CDR2 from the germline V gene are SGHRS and YFSETQ. V lost 6 bases and J 3 bases, leaving 18 bases between the germline ends. There are 15 residues in the CDR3. Here the CDR3 reads CASNWLGTGKETQYF. CDR3 sequence (DNA): TGCGCCAGCAATTGGCTAGGGACGGGGAAAGAGACCCAGTACTTC.

The chain has TRBV7-9 and TRBJ2-5, with 9 bases aligning to TRBD1. This CDR3 region has 15 residues. The germline gives CDR1 SEHNR, CDR2 FQNEAQ (reference sequence). The V segment lost 6 bases and the J segment 4 bases; nucleotides outside the gene matches: 9. Written as DNA, the CDR3 is TGTGCCAGCAGTTCCGACAGGGGGGGATCAGAGACCCAGTACTTC. It encodes CASSSDRGGSETQYF. Based on the CDR3 plus reference TRBV7-9 and TRBJ2-5, the full variable domain is DTGVSQNPRHKITKRGQNVTFRCDPISEHNRLYWYRQTLGQGPEFLTYFQNEAQLEKSRLLSDRFSAERPKGSFSTLEIQRTEQGDSAMYLCASSSDRGGSETQYFGPGTRLLVL.

The V call is TRBV6-6, the J call TRBJ2-1; 11 bases are shared with TRBD2. This CDR3 spans 15 amino acids. Germline loops: CDR1 MNHNY, CDR2 SVGAGI (reference sequence). J was trimmed by 10 bases and V by 2 bases; bases with no gene match: 7. CDR3 sequence: CASSYDASGGFEQFF. The CDR3 DNA reads TGTGCCAGCAGTTACGATGCTAGCGGGGGGTTCGAGCAGTTCTTC.

This CDR3 is CASSNPRGHNYGYTF. The CDR3 DNA follows: TGTGCCAGCAGCAACCCCCGGGGGCATAACTATGGCTACACCTTC. The chain links TRBV21-1 to TRBJ1-2; the D call of TRBD1 is as the table states it, not checked on the DNA. TRBV21-1 is a pseudogene. CDR3 size: 15 residues.

This clonotype has more than one count but fewer than ten. The chain uses TRBV7-9 and TRBJ1-5, with 8 bases matching TRBD1. With 5 bases clipped from V and 4 bases from J, the junction kept 1 base outside the gene matches. CDR3 size: 13 residues. Germline V gene lookup returns CDR1 SEHNR and CDR2 FQNEAQ (reference sequence). Here the CDR3 reads CASSRTGNQPQHF. The DNA for the CDR3 is TGTGCCAGCAGCCGGACAGGGAATCAGCCCCAGCATTTT. The complete variable domain, with remaining parts taken from reference TRBV7-9 and TRBJ1-5, reads DTGVSQNPRHKITKRGQNVTFRCDPISEHNRLYWYRQTLGQGPEFLTYFQNEAQLEKSRLLSDRFSAERPKGSFSTLEIQRTEQGDSAMYLCASSRTGNQPQHFGDGTRLSIL.

The genes are TRBV3-1 and TRBJ2-4; no clear D. From germline, CDR1 is LGHDT and CDR2 YNNKEL (reference sequence). This CDR3 spans 15 amino acids. Trimming took 0 bases from V and 0 from J, leaving 6 bases between them. This CDR3 reads CASSQDTLAKNIQYF. CDR3 coding DNA: TGTGCCAGCAGCCAAGATACTTTAGCCAAAAACATTCAGTACTTC.

The chain employs TRBV11-3 and TRBJ1-2; 7 bases align to TRBD1. The CDR3 is 17 residues long. Per germline, CDR1 SGHNT and CDR2 YENEEA. V was pared by 1 base and J by 8 bases, with 16 bases of the junction left unmatched. This chain's CDR3 is CASSLAGTEGFDWGYTF. The CDR3 DNA reads TGTGCCAGCAGCTTAGCCGGGACAGAGGGTTTCGATTGGGGCTACACCTTC.

The CDR3 nucleotides are TGCGCCAGCAGCTTGAGCACCGAGGCAGCGAGGAGAGCCAACGTCCTGACTTTC. Protein product: CASSLSTEAARRANVLTF. The J gene is TRBJ2-6, the V gene TRBV5-1, with D uncertain. CDR3 size: 18 residues. Trimming took off 1 base at V and 7 bases at J, with 21 bases between the two ends. Germline V gives CDR1 SGHRS, CDR2 YFSETQ. Drawing the rest from reference TRBV5-1 and TRBJ2-6, the complete variable domain is KAGVTQTPRYLIKTRGQQVTLSCSPISGHRSVSWYQQTPGQGLQFLFEYFSETQRNKGNFPGRFSGRQFSNSRSEMNVSTLELGDSALYLCASSLSTEAARRANVLTFGAGSRLTVL.

This clonotype occurred many times. The chain uses TRBV20-1 and TRBJ1-2; weak D call: TRBD1 (5 bases). The CDR3 consists of 14 residues. Trimming took 0 bases from V and 8 from J, leaving 16 bases between them. Germline CDR1 is DFQATT and CDR2 is SNEGSKA (reference sequence). CDR3 protein: CSARDHRGASGYTF. The CDR3 DNA follows: TGCAGTGCTAGAGATCACCGAGGGGCCTCCGGCTACACCTTC.

The chain joins TRBV5-1 to TRBJ2-7, with no clear D. The CDR3 loop spans 13 amino acids. Trimming cost V 0 bases and J 0 bases, with 4 bases left between them. The germline V gene encodes CDR1 SGHRS and CDR2 YFSETQ. The CDR3 loop is CASSLVTSYEQYF. CDR3 coding DNA: TGCGCCAGCAGCTTGGTCACCTCCTACGAGCAGTACTTC.

V gene TRBV6-6 combines with J gene TRBJ2-3, with TRBD1 identical over 8 bases. The CDR3 loop spans 15 amino acids. Germline-derived CDR1 and CDR2 are MNHNY and SVGAGI (reference sequence). V lost 4 bases to trimming and J lost 8 bases; unmatched junction nucleotides: 11. The CDR3 reads CASSLQGAGGGTQYF. In DNA form, the CDR3 reads TGTGCCAGCAGTTTGCAGGGGGCCGGAGGAGGTACGCAGTATTTT.

V usage is TRBV29-1 and J usage is TRBJ2-5; D tentatively fits TRBD1 or TRBD2 (5 bases each). V was cut by 7 bases and J by 4 bases, with 19 bases left in between. The CDR3 sequence is 14 residues long. Germline-derived CDR1 and CDR2 are SQVTM and ANQGSEA. As DNA, the CDR3 is TGCAGCGCGGCTAGGACTGAGGGGAGAGAGACCCAGTACTTC. Amino acid sequence: CSAARTEGRETQYF.

The chain links TRBV2 to TRBJ2-4; TRBD2 is a possible D gene (7 bases). Germline V gives CDR1 SNHLY, CDR2 FYNNEI. The CDR3 covers 16 residues. The V end lost 2 bases, the J end lost 1 base, and 12 bases lay between the germline ends. CDR3 nucleotide sequence: TGTGCCAGCAGTGAATGGAGGGGGGGCGCCAAAAACATTCAGTACTTC. Its translation: CASSEWRGGAKNIQYF.

The chain employs TRBV7-2 and TRBJ1-2, with D uncertain. The CDR3 runs 15 residues. The ends were cut back, 5 bases at V and 4 bases at J, with 17 bases in the middle. Germline V lookup: CDR1 SGHTA, CDR2 FQGNSA. DNA for the CDR3: TGTGCCAGCAGCCCACAAGGAAGGGAGCTCTATGGCTACACCTTC. This sequence encodes CASSPQGRELYGYTF.

V gene TRBV3-1 combines with J gene TRBJ2-5, with 13 bases identical to TRBD2. The CDR3 loop spans 16 amino acids. V trimming: 1 base; J trimming: 5 bases; junction bases outside the gene matches: 4. Germline V gene sequence: CDR1 LGHDT, CDR2 YNNKEL (reference sequence). The CDR3 spells CASSQGLAGGRETQYF. CDR3 coding DNA: TGTGCCAGCAGCCAAGGACTAGCGGGGGGACGGGAGACCCAGTACTTC.

The table lists this clonotype with a few counts. The chain recombines TRBV15 with TRBJ2-1; D is perhaps TRBD1 or TRBD2 (5 bases each). Germline V gene data show CDR1 as LNHNV and CDR2 as YYDKDF (reference sequence). This CDR3 is built from 14 residues. The V end was cut by 5 bases, the J end by 10 bases, with 18 bases between. CDR3 nucleotides: TGTGCCACCAGCTCCCGTAACGACTGGGGGGAGCAGTTCTTC. Translating it yields CATSSRNDWGEQFF.

CDR3 coding DNA: TGTGCCAGCAGTTGGGCAGGGGAGAACACCGGGGAGCTGTTTTTT. Its protein product is CASSWAGENTGELFF. This chain links TRBV2 with TRBJ2-2; a possible D gene is TRBD1 (6 bases). The CDR3 runs 15 residues. Trimming removed 5 bases at V and 1 base at J, with 11 bases between. Germline values: CDR1 SNHLY, CDR2 FYNNEI.

The chain has TRBV7-6 and TRBJ2-1, with TRBD2 as a possible D gene (6 bases). V was trimmed by 5 bases and J by 10 bases, leaving 15 bases between them. Germline V CDR1 and CDR2: SGHVS, FNYEAQ. This CDR3 has 13 amino acids. The CDR3 DNA reads as TGTGCCAGCAGCCCCGGGCGCGGGGCGGAGCAGTTCTTC. It codes for CASSPGRGAEQFF.

V usage is TRBV25-1 and J usage is TRBJ1-6, with 9 positions matching TRBD1. V lost 7 bases to trimming and J lost 7 bases; unmatched junction nucleotides: 5. Looked up from germline, CDR1 is MGHDK and CDR2 is SYGVNS. The CDR3 covers 14 residues. CDR3 sequence reads: CASTLTGGNSPLHF. The CDR3 DNA reads as TGTGCCAGCACCCTCACAGGGGGCAATTCACCCCTCCACTTT.

V is TRBV25-1 and J is TRBJ2-4; D remains ambiguous. The DNA matches TRBJ2-7 better at its end, which makes the J call doubtful. CDR3 size: 11 residues. Germline V gene sequence: CDR1 MGHDK, CDR2 SYGVNS. The CDR3 bases are TGTGCCAGCACCCAGAGCCACGAGCAGTACTTC. This gives the protein CASTQSHEQYF.

The rearrangement uses TRBV20-1 and TRBJ2-1, with 9 positions matching TRBD2. The CDR3 length is 16 residues. Unmatched junction bases numbered 10, after V lost 4 bases and J lost 3 bases. Per the germline V gene, CDR1 is DFQATT and CDR2 is SNEGSKA (reference sequence). In DNA form, the CDR3 reads TGCAGTGCTACAGGCAGAGCGGGGGGTTTCTACAATGAGCAGTTCTTC. Protein product: CSATGRAGGFYNEQFF.

The gene calls are TRBV20-1 and TRBJ1-1; perhaps TRBD1 as D (6 bases). CDR3 length equals 14 residues. CDR1 is DFQATT, CDR2 SNEGSKA, per germline (reference sequence). Trimming pared 0 bases from V and 4 bases from J, leaving 12 bases between. Here the CDR3 DNA reads TGCAGTGCTAGAGATTTCAGGGGAGTCACTGAAGCTTTCTTT. Translated: CSARDFRGVTEAFF.

This chain connects TRBV7-2 to TRBJ2-7; D is possibly TRBD2 (6 bases). The CDR3 extends over 14 amino acids. CDR1 SGHTA and CDR2 FQGNSA come from the germline V gene. V lost 5 bases and J 4 bases, leaving 15 bases between the germline ends. CDR3 residues: CASSRFGGRYEQYF. The DNA for the CDR3 is TGTGCCAGCAGCCGCTTCGGAGGGCGGTACGAGCAGTACTTC.